This entry describes one TCR beta chain. Its target is unknown. This record comes from a study of T cell responses to AZD1222 COVID-19 vaccine. Study information: Second-dose intervals of approximately 4 or approximately 12 weeks were pooled. Study outcomes and limitations: Seropositivity was recorded at baseline in only a handful of AZD1222 recipients. Unmutated regions of variants are reportedly targeted by nearly half of spike-specific TCRs.

Profiled with immunoSEQ multiplex PCR; TCRdb holds only in-frame clones, not every one. The data hold roughly 91,000 clones, with 90% observed a single time. The germline V and J ends were trimmed by 6 bases and 3 bases, with 21 bases remaining between them. Germline V lookup: CDR1 LNHDA, CDR2 SQIVND (reference sequence). The CDR3 is 17 residues long. This receptor was obtained from an adult in good health. The chain is built from TRBV19 and TRBJ2-1; TRBD1 is a possible D gene (6 bases). The sample consisted of peripheral blood, taken on day 0 of AZD1222 vaccination. The CDR3: CASSGAVAGAGYNEQFF. CDR3 coding DNA: TGTGCCAGTAGCGGGGCGGTTGCAGGGGCAGGCTACAATGAGCAGTTCTTC.